What follows describes a single TCR beta chain. At least ten counts were recorded for this clonotype. Its antigen target is currently unknown. It has no much larger one-base neighbor in the sample; base qualities were not kept. In the ophthalmopathy patients, disease was moderately to severely active, with a Clinical Activity Score of 3 or more, a NOSPECS grade of 4 or more, and a duration of less than 3 months. The study excluded patients with uncontrolled infections, other autoimmune diseases, pregnancy or lactation. Diagnoses were established on the basis of clinical symptoms, serum thyroxine and TRAb, thyroid ultrasound, and orbital computed tomography. Ficoll-Paque density gradient centrifugation was used to isolate PBMCs from approximately 11 ml of fresh peripheral blood. Total RNA was extracted using Trizol reagent, and RNA quality was assessed on an Agilent 2100 Bioanalyzer. The TCR beta CDR3 regions were amplified from the RNA transcripts. The TCR CDR3 was subjected to a first round of RT-PCR using the HTBI primer set and the Qiagen OneStep RT-PCR kit. The libraries were constructed in a second round of multiplex PCR and then size-selected and purified. Sequencing of the libraries was done on an Illumina HiSeq2000 using paired-end 100 bp reads. The published analysis was carried out like this. Raw data were processed with SOAPnuke, discarding reads with adapters, uncalled bases, mean Phred below 15, or no exact constant-primer or identifier match. High-quality paired reads were merged using COPE v1.2.5, and each unique nucleotide sequence was defined as a clonotype. MiTCR v1.1 was used to align clonotypes to the IMGT TRBV, TRBD and TRBJ reference segments. The analysis was restricted to V-J combinations with a frequency above 0.0001, which together covered 99% to 99.2% of the repertoires. The TCS score was defined as F50 (clonal expansion) divided by E x V (chaos), with BLOSUM62-based TCRdist calculated between CDR3 peptides within each V-J. Welch's t-statistics and random forest reduced 500 to 650 V-J features to around 14, which were used in a naive Bayes classifier (R e1071). TCRdb itself trimmed the public reads at Q25 with fastp, ran MiXCR and retained productive beta chains. Each entry is one CDR3 protein sequence, shown with its most common DNA and genes. The V and J calls were not made by the authors but by TCRdb's processing. The sample contains 350,000 or so distinct CDR3 sequences, about a sixth of them found a single time. The leading ten clones occupy around 15% of the sample.

The data belong to a study of T cells in Graves' hyperthyroidism and ophthalmopathy (dated by TCRdb to between 2017 and 2020). For the study in its entirety: Peripheral blood was collected at initial diagnosis, before any treatment. To identify distinguishing TCR V-J signatures, a discovery cohort of about a hundred patients was used, comprising 43 with Graves' ophthalmopathy and around 60 with stable Graves' hyperthyroidism. The paper reports TCR Vbeta CDR3 sequencing of approximately 130 peripheral blood samples: approximately 41 ophthalmopathy, under 80 hyperthyroidism and around 17 progressor patients. The 100 or so discovery patients were divided at random into training and test sets in a 7:3 ratio. The study also compared thyroid tissue and blood T-cell repertoires from more than five Graves' hyperthyroidism patients. After blood sampling, hyperthyroidism patients were treated with methimazole at a starting dose of 30 mg daily, and ophthalmopathy patients were treated with high-dose intravenous methylprednisolone. An independent validation cohort of around 19 hyperthyroidism patients and 17 patients who later progressed to ophthalmopathy tested prospective prediction of ophthalmopathy.

V is pared back by 7 bases and J by 6 bases, with 16 bases lying between the germline termini. Its CDR3 holds 14 amino acids, cysteine through phenylalanine. Only CDR3 DNA is held: 42 bases, read in frame from base 1. What the research found in general, with its limitations: A 13 V-J signature model separated ophthalmopathy from stable hyperthyroidism, with over 85% sensitivity and about 81% specificity in cross-validation and 80%/75% in testing. Most expanded thyroid clonotypes (frequency above 0.001) were also found in blood, which suggests that blood repertoires may mirror thyroid immune responses. Sample size was not statistically predetermined, and investigators were not blinded to group allocation. In validation, progression to ophthalmopathy was predicted by the model with 70.59% sensitivity and 72.22% specificity, a median of approximately 6.5 months before onset.

This clonotype was sampled from a middle-aged woman with Graves' ophthalmopathy. The rearranged segments are TRBV12-3 or TRBV12-4 and TRBJ1-5; TRBD1 could be the D gene, as 6 bases match. The sequenced sample consisted of blood. The DNA is as follows: TGTGCCAGCACCCTAGGGGGGAGGCGTCAGCCCCAGCATTTT. Its translation reads: CASTLGGRRQPQHF.